This T cell receptor (beta chain) was captured by sequencing in a study of identical twins. Notes on the study in general: Modelling underestimated the level of out-of-frame TCR alpha sharing observed in monozygotic twins. Within twin pairs, the out-of-frame alpha sequences they shared showed excess low generation probability. The same donors were not followed; conclusions instead depended on cross-sectional statistical analysis.

This CDR3 region has 14 residues. Trimming removed 3 bases from V and 2 bases from J, with 8 bases in between. Only healthy Caucasians were enrolled as donors. This clonotype came up many times. Its cognate antigen is unknown. TCRdb recomputed calls from the 5' RACE reads with MiXCR, one row per CDR3 protein. The sample holds some 590,000 distinct CDR3 sequences, around a tenth seen once. The sample also formed part of further work on yellow fever vaccine responses in identical twins.

The specimen was PBMCs. V and J are TRBV12-3 or TRBV12-4 and TRBJ2-1; D is uncertain. This clonotype was obtained from a woman younger than 30 in good health. CDR3 sequence reads: CASSLLGTYNEQFF. In DNA form, the CDR3 reads TGTGCCAGCAGTTTGCTGGGTACCTACAATGAGCAGTTCTTC.